These T cell receptor beta chains were read from a single sample in a study of human T cells and chemical hapten exposure. TCRdb reprocessed the RACE reads with MiXCR, giving one entry per CDR3 protein. Among fewer than 100,000 distinct CDR3 sequences listed, under 14% were seen once. The sequenced sample was whole blood, obtained in connection with sensitization to the hapten diphenylcyclopropenone (DPC). Receptor source: a man younger than 30 with alopecia areata. Some clones in this sample may be carry-over from other donors' samples. CDR3s include the opening cysteine and the closing phenylalanine or tryptophan. D genes are given only for firm matches.

D	length	V	CDR3
.	12	TRBV18	CASSPYGDSQYF
.	14	TRBV4-1	CASSGPMRTDTQYF
.	13	TRBV2	CASREGGHNEQFF
.	15	TRBV11-3	CASGKSQGNYNEQFF
TRBD1	13	TRBV29-1	CSVRDRNTGELFF
.	14	TRBV5-1	CASRRDSGTYEQYF
.	13	TRBV9	CASSYGGEGTQYF
.	13	TRBV24-1	CATQGGWNQPQHF
TRBD1	17	TRBV7-9	CASSYHWDRETPDTQYF
.	14	TRBV12-3/TRBV12-4	CASSPVQVNQPQHF
TRBD1	14	TRBV7-9	CASSLAQGGQPQHF
TRBD1	14	TRBV12-5	CASGQDRGTDTQYF
.	18	TRBV3-1	CASSQGAPYDANTGELFF
.	11	TRBV4-1	CASSQAAEQYF
.	14	TRBV5-4	CASSGGERTDTQYF
.	12	TRBV10-3	CAISESRRGYTF
TRBD1	13	TRBV28	CASRQGYNSPLHF
.	11	TRBV29-1	CTYGHGYGYTF
.	12	TRBV7-9	CASSYESGELFF
.	15	TRBV5-5	CASSQPRVRSYGYTF
.	15	TRBV5-1	CASSLYSVRNNEQFF
TRBD1	21	TRBV27	CASSLLRDRGNPSFFADTQYF
.	14	TRBV11-1	CASSLGYASYEQYF
.	15	TRBV5-5	CASSSTRTQGSPLHF
TRBD1	12	TRBV20-1	CSARRQGAEQYF
.	13	TRBV6-2/TRBV6-3	CASTDEGLHKAFF
.	17	TRBV5-1	CASSFRAPKKEVYEQYF
TRBD1	14	TRBV11-3	CASSMDRGSHEQYF
.	15	TRBV29-1	CSVGEAGDVDQPQHF
TRBD1	16	TRBV11-2	CASSMNRDRGRYGYTF
.	14	TRBV9	CASSPGRGDQPQHF
.	13	TRBV5-1	CASSLPAGYEQFF
.	14	TRBV11-3	CASSLFSSYNEQFF
.	16	TRBV6-2/TRBV6-3	CASSDRTVSSYNEQFF
.	13	TRBV7-2	CASSSQPVETQYF
.	17	TRBV5-1	CASSKEGVTENTGELFF
.	15	TRBV14	CASSQDWTRQVGQYF
.	14	TRBV10-2	CASSAAGAADTQYF
.	18	TRBV18	CASEPTTIRQESYYGYTF
.	15	TRBV7-3	CASSLWGFSTDTQYF
.	14	TRBV6-4	CASSDQGNTGELFF